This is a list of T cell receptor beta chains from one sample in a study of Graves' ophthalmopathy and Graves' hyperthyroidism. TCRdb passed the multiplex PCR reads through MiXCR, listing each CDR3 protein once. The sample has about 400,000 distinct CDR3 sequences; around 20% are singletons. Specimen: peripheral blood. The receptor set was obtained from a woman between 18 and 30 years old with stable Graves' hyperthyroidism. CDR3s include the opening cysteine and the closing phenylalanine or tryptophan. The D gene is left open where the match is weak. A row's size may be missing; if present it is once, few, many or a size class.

TGTGCCAGCAGTGAGAGGGGTAGCTCCTACGAGCAGTACTTC | CASSERGSSYEQYF | TRBJ2-7 | TRBV25-1 | - | many
TGTGCCAGCAGTTTAGCACGGCTGAACACTGAAGCTTTCTTT | CASSLARLNTEAFF | TRBJ1-1 | TRBV12-3/TRBV12-4 | - | many
TGTGCCATCAGTGAGTCAGTAGGAGAAAAGGATGGCTACACCTTC | CAISESVGEKDGYTF | TRBJ1-2 | TRBV10-3 | - | many
TGTGCCAGCAGTGCAGGGAGAGAGAATTCACCCCTCCACTTT | CASSAGRENSPLHF | TRBJ1-6 | TRBV12-3/TRBV12-4 | - | -
TGTGCCAGCCAGTGGGGAGTCAACATTCAGTACTTC | CASQWGVNIQYF | TRBJ2-4 | TRBV6-1 | - | many
TGTGCCAGCAGACCAGACAGGGCGGGCAATCAGCCCCAGCATTTT | CASRPDRAGNQPQHF | TRBJ1-5 | TRBV2 | TRBD1 | -
TGTGCCAGCAGCTTAGGACAGGGTGAGAACACTGAAGCTTTCTTT | CASSLGQGENTEAFF | TRBJ1-1 | TRBV11-2 | TRBD1 | many
TGCAGTGCGGAACTAGCGGGAGGAGGGGAGACCCAGTACTTC | CSAELAGGGETQYF | TRBJ2-5 | TRBV20-1 | TRBD2 | many
TGTGCCAGTAGTAAGTTGGGGGCAGGGAACACTGAAGCTTTCTTT | CASSKLGAGNTEAFF | TRBJ1-1 | TRBV19 | - | many
TGCAGCGTTGATAGGGGACAGAATAGCAATCAGCCCCAGCATTTT | CSVDRGQNSNQPQHF | TRBJ1-5 | TRBV29-1 | TRBD1 | many
TGTGCCGGACGGGTTCTGGAGGCACCCCTCCACTTT | CAGRVLEAPLHF | TRBJ1-6 | TRBV30 | - | few
TGTGCCAGCACCGCCGATGTAGCGGGGGCCCTGGGAGGGACCCAGTACTTC | CASTADVAGALGGTQYF | TRBJ2-5 | TRBV6-1 | TRBD2 | -
TGCAGCGCCCAAGGGGTCAGGGGGGCTGAAGCTCTCTTT | CSAQGVRGAEALF | TRBJ1-1 | TRBV29-1 | TRBD1 | -
TGTGCCAGCAGCCAAGATTTAGGGGGAGGGAGCTACGAGCAGTACTTC | CASSQDLGGGSYEQYF | TRBJ2-7 | TRBV14 | - | -
TGTGCCAGCTGCGTCAGGGCTGTTAATTCACCCCTCCACTTT | CASCVRAVNSPLHF | TRBJ1-6 | TRBV6-1 | - | -
TGTGCCACCAGCGGGACAGAGAATTCACCCCTCCACTTT | CATSGTENSPLHF | TRBJ1-6 | TRBV15 | TRBD1 | once
TGTGCCTGGAGAGGGTCGGGAGGTGGCTACGAGCAGTACTTC | CAWRGSGGGYEQYF | TRBJ2-7 | TRBV30 | TRBD2 | many
TGTGCCTGGAGTAGGGGACAGGGCTATCAGCCCCAGCATTTT | CAWSRGQGYQPQHF | TRBJ1-5 | TRBV30 | TRBD1 | once
TGTGCCAGCAGCTTAATCGGGCCCTCCTACGAGCAGTACTTC | CASSLIGPSYEQYF | TRBJ2-7 | TRBV7-2 | - | many
TGTGCCAGCAGACTGGGGACGCGGAACACTGAAGCTTTCTTT | CASRLGTRNTEAFF | TRBJ1-1 | TRBV6-5 | - | many
TGTGCCAGCAGTGAAATAGCGGTAGGCTCCTACGATCAGTACTTC | CASSEIAVGSYDQYF | TRBJ2-7 | TRBV2 | - | -
TGTGCCAGCAGCCCAGGACAGGGAGGAAGGCCCACTGAAGCTTTCTTT | CASSPGQGGRPTEAFF | TRBJ1-1 | TRBV11-2 | TRBD1 | few
TGCGCCAGCAAGCGGGAGGGCACTGAAGCTTTCTTT | CASKREGTEAFF | TRBJ1-1 | TRBV5-1 | - | many
TGTGCCAGCAGTTACTCCGGCGGGGCATCGGCCCAGCATTTT | CASSYSGGASAQHF | TRBJ1-5 | TRBV6-2/TRBV6-3 | - | many
TGTGCCACCAGTGGCGGTCGGGGAGAAGCTTTCTTT | CATSGGRGEAFF | TRBJ1-1 | TRBV24-1 | - | -
TGTGCCAGCAGCTTAGGGGGGGAGGGGGTGGACGAGCAGTACTTC | CASSLGGEGVDEQYF | TRBJ2-7 | TRBV7-2 | - | many
TGTGCCAGCAGTGAAAACGGGAGGGCTTATGGCTACACCTTC | CASSENGRAYGYTF | TRBJ1-2 | TRBV2 | - | many
TGTGCCAGCAGCTTAGAATTTCCCCGATCGGTCCAGTACTTC | CASSLEFPRSVQYF | TRBJ2-5 | TRBV7-2 | - | many
TGTGCCAGCAGCTTGTTGCGGGAGGGCCGGTACGAGCAGTACTTC | CASSLLREGRYEQYF | TRBJ2-7 | TRBV7-2 | TRBD2 | many
TGCAGTGCCTGGGGGCAGGGGGGCCGAGAGACCCAGTACTTC | CSAWGQGGRETQYF | TRBJ2-5 | TRBV20-1 | - | many
TGCAGTGCTCCCACAGGGTCGGCCAAAAACATTAAGTACTTC | CSAPTGSAKNIKYF | TRBJ2-4 | TRBV20-1 | - | many
TGTGCCAGCAGTTCCGGGTCTGACTACGAGCAGTACTTC | CASSSGSDYEQYF | TRBJ2-7 | TRBV27 | - | many
TGTGCCAGCAGTTACCATCCATTCGACCAGCCCCAGCATTTT | CASSYHPFDQPQHF | TRBJ1-5 | TRBV6-5 | - | many
TGTGCCAGCAGTCCCTCCTCGGGTTGGGGGGGCTACACCTTC | CASSPSSGWGGYTF | TRBJ1-2 | TRBV2 | - | many
TGTGCCTGGAGCCGAGGGACGTCGAACTATGGCTACACCTTC | CAWSRGTSNYGYTF | TRBJ1-2 | TRBV30 | - | -
TGTGCCTGGAGGGCTCGCCTGAACACTGAAGCTTTCTTT | CAWRARLNTEAFF | TRBJ1-1 | TRBV30 | - | many
TGTGCCATCAGTGAGTTCGTCAACCCGTATACGCAGTATTTT | CAISEFVNPYTQYF | TRBJ2-3 | TRBV10-3 | - | many
TGTGCCAGCAGTCCCTCCGACAGGATCGGGGCTTTCTTT | CASSPSDRIGAFF | TRBJ1-1 | TRBV12-3/TRBV12-4 | - | few
TGTGCCAGCCGGCTAAGGAGGGCCGCAACCGGGGAGCTGTTTTTT | CASRLRRAATGELFF | TRBJ2-2 | TRBV7-2 | - | many
TGTGCCAGCAGGCCCACAGGGGGCAATCAGCCCCAGCATTTT | CASRPTGGNQPQHF | TRBJ1-5 | TRBV12-3/TRBV12-4 | TRBD1 | -
TGTGCCAGTAACTATTTCCGGGACACCTACAATCAGCCCCAGCATTTT | CASNYFRDTYNQPQHF | TRBJ1-5 | TRBV28 | - | few